A selection of T cell receptor beta chains follows, all from one sample in a study of T-cell memory formation after mild COVID-19. MiXCR, run by TCRdb on the 5' RACE reads, gives a single entry per CDR3 protein. The data show over 350,000 distinct CDR3 sequences, 20% to 30% seen once. The source material was PBMCs or a T cell subset sorted from them (not recorded which). The receptors come from an adult woman who had mild COVID-19 (a few samples of this study predate the infection). Cell type and time point are not known. The CDR3 runs from the conserved cysteine through the conserved F or W. Each record gives: V gene, D gene, J gene, clone size, CDR3 DNA, CDR3 protein. A D gene is named only where the DNA matches it firmly. Clone size is stated in some rows and not others, as once, few, many or a class when expanded.

V gene: TRBV20-1
D gene: NA
J gene: TRBJ2-1
clone size: few
CDR3 DNA: TGCAGTGCTCCAAAGCCTCCCTACAATGAGCAGTTCTTC
CDR3 protein: CSAPKPPYNEQFF

V gene: TRBV7-8
D gene: TRBD1
J gene: TRBJ1-5
clone size: few
CDR3 DNA: TGTGCCAGCAGCTTATCGGCAGGGGGATGGAGCAATCAGCCCCAGCATTTT
CDR3 protein: CASSLSAGGWSNQPQHF

V gene: TRBV21-1
D gene: NA
J gene: TRBJ1-3
clone size: NA
CDR3 DNA: TGTGCCAGCAGCAACACAGGGGCCGACTCTGGAAACACCATATATTTT
CDR3 protein: CASSNTGADSGNTIYF

V gene: TRBV9
D gene: TRBD1
J gene: TRBJ2-7
clone size: NA
CDR3 DNA: TGTGCCAGCAGCGTGGGCCTGGACAGGGGCCACGAGCAGTACTTC
CDR3 protein: CASSVGLDRGHEQYF

V gene: TRBV7-2
D gene: TRBD2
J gene: TRBJ2-1
clone size: NA
CDR3 DNA: TGTGCCAGCAGACTTAGGACTAGCGGGGACAATGAGCAGTTCTTC
CDR3 protein: CASRLRTSGDNEQFF

V gene: TRBV7-9
D gene: NA
J gene: TRBJ2-5
clone size: NA
CDR3 DNA: TGTGCCAGCAGCTTAGAGTGGGACCCAGGGAGAGAGACCCAGTACTTC
CDR3 protein: CASSLEWDPGRETQYF

V gene: TRBV20-1
D gene: NA
J gene: TRBJ1-2
clone size: NA
CDR3 DNA: TGCAGTTTGGCGCCCCCTGACCGGCGCGGCACCTTC
CDR3 protein: CSLAPPDRRGTF

V gene: TRBV9
D gene: NA
J gene: TRBJ2-1
clone size: NA
CDR3 DNA: TGTGCCAGCAGCGCCGGTAGACTCCGGTCGTACAATGAGCAGTTCTTC
CDR3 protein: CASSAGRLRSYNEQFF

V gene: TRBV19
D gene: NA
J gene: TRBJ2-7
clone size: NA
CDR3 DNA: TGTGCCAGTAGCCTCGCCCCCACCTACGAGCAGTACTTC
CDR3 protein: CASSLAPTYEQYF

V gene: TRBV13
D gene: NA
J gene: TRBJ1-1
clone size: few
CDR3 DNA: TGTGCCAGCAGCTTAGGCCGGGACCAAATGGGGGTGGAAGCTTTCTTT
CDR3 protein: CASSLGRDQMGVEAFF

V gene: TRBV4-3
D gene: NA
J gene: TRBJ2-1
clone size: NA
CDR3 DNA: TGCGCCAGCAGCCAATACTCCGCGACTAGGAGCTCCTACAATGAGCAGTTCTTC
CDR3 protein: CASSQYSATRSSYNEQFF

V gene: TRBV15
D gene: NA
J gene: TRBJ2-6
clone size: few
CDR3 DNA: TGTGCCACCAGCGAAACGCGTCGCTCTGGGGCCAACGTCCTGACTTTC
CDR3 protein: CATSETRRSGANVLTF

V gene: TRBV27
D gene: NA
J gene: TRBJ1-5
clone size: NA
CDR3 DNA: TGTGCCAGCAGTTTACGTGGGGCCGGGCAACCCCAGCATTTT
CDR3 protein: CASSLRGAGQPQHF

V gene: TRBV7-9
D gene: TRBD1
J gene: TRBJ1-1
clone size: few
CDR3 DNA: TGTGCCAGCAGCTTGACAGGGCCGATGAACACTGAAGCTTTCTTT
CDR3 protein: CASSLTGPMNTEAFF

V gene: TRBV15
D gene: NA
J gene: TRBJ2-7
clone size: once
CDR3 DNA: TGTGCCACCAGCAGAGGGGCTTACGAGCAGTACTTC
CDR3 protein: CATSRGAYEQYF

V gene: TRBV12-3/TRBV12-4
D gene: NA
J gene: TRBJ1-1
clone size: NA
CDR3 DNA: TGTGCCAGCAGCCGGCATGAAGCTTTCTTT
CDR3 protein: CASSRHEAFF

V gene: TRBV28
D gene: NA
J gene: TRBJ1-5
clone size: NA
CDR3 DNA: TGTGCCAGCAGTGTGGACAGCCTGTTAAATCAGCCCCAGCATTTT
CDR3 protein: CASSVDSLLNQPQHF

V gene: TRBV5-4
D gene: NA
J gene: TRBJ1-5
clone size: many
CDR3 DNA: TGTGCCAGCAGCGAGTGGCCAGGGCCCCAGCATTTT
CDR3 protein: CASSEWPGPQHF

V gene: TRBV12-5
D gene: NA
J gene: TRBJ1-4
clone size: NA
CDR3 DNA: TGTGCTAGTGGTTTGGCTCCCGGGACCCAGCTAGCGAATGAAAAACTGTTTTTT
CDR3 protein: CASGLAPGTQLANEKLFF

V gene: TRBV18
D gene: TRBD2
J gene: TRBJ2-5
clone size: NA
CDR3 DNA: TGTGCCAGCTCAAGGACTAGGGAAGCGGCCCAAGAGACCCAGTACTTC
CDR3 protein: CASSRTREAAQETQYF

V gene: TRBV29-1
D gene: NA
J gene: TRBJ2-7
clone size: few
CDR3 DNA: TGCAGCGTTGAGGGCAGCTCCTACGAGCAGTACTTC
CDR3 protein: CSVEGSSYEQYF

V gene: TRBV15
D gene: NA
J gene: TRBJ2-3
clone size: few
CDR3 DNA: TGTGCCACCAGCAGAGACCGGGGGACAGATACGCAGTATTTT
CDR3 protein: CATSRDRGTDTQYF

V gene: TRBV29-1
D gene: NA
J gene: TRBJ2-2
clone size: once
CDR3 DNA: TGCAGCGCTTATGTCCCCGGGACTTCGAACACCGGGGAGCTGTTTTTT
CDR3 protein: CSAYVPGTSNTGELFF

V gene: TRBV9
D gene: NA
J gene: TRBJ1-5
clone size: NA
CDR3 DNA: TGTGCCAGCAGCGTAGGGGGAGGGCCTAATCAGCCCCAGCATTTT
CDR3 protein: CASSVGGGPNQPQHF

V gene: TRBV4-1
D gene: NA
J gene: TRBJ2-7
clone size: few
CDR3 DNA: TGCGCCAGCAGCCAATCGGTAGGGGGATCCGAGCAGTACTTC
CDR3 protein: CASSQSVGGSEQYF

V gene: TRBV7-2
D gene: NA
J gene: TRBJ1-1
clone size: NA
CDR3 DNA: TGTGCCAGCAGCTTAGGGCCAGGGGAAGCTTTCTTT
CDR3 protein: CASSLGPGEAFF

V gene: TRBV20-1
D gene: TRBD1
J gene: TRBJ2-7
clone size: NA
CDR3 DNA: TGCAGTGCTGGGGAACGGGACAGGTACCCCTACGAGCAGTACTTC
CDR3 protein: CSAGERDRYPYEQYF

V gene: TRBV12-3/TRBV12-4
D gene: NA
J gene: TRBJ2-6
clone size: NA
CDR3 DNA: TGTGCCAGCACGGCGGTTAGGGGGTCTGGGGCCAACGTCCTGACTTTC
CDR3 protein: CASTAVRGSGANVLTF

V gene: TRBV6-5
D gene: TRBD1
J gene: TRBJ2-5
clone size: NA
CDR3 DNA: TGTGCCAGCAGTTACTTGGGGACAGTACAAGAGACCCAGTACTTC
CDR3 protein: CASSYLGTVQETQYF

V gene: TRBV10-3
D gene: NA
J gene: TRBJ2-1
clone size: few
CDR3 DNA: TGTGCCATCAGCGGGGAGAGGGAGCAGTTCTTC
CDR3 protein: CAISGEREQFF

V gene: TRBV29-1
D gene: NA
J gene: TRBJ2-7
clone size: NA
CDR3 DNA: TGCAGCGTAGAGACGGTGAGCTCCTACGAGCAGTACTTC
CDR3 protein: CSVETVSSYEQYF

V gene: TRBV7-2
D gene: NA
J gene: TRBJ2-7
clone size: many
CDR3 DNA: TGTGCCAGCAGCTTAAAATTCGAGCAGTACTTC
CDR3 protein: CASSLKFEQYF

V gene: TRBV20-1
D gene: NA
J gene: TRBJ2-3
clone size: NA
CDR3 DNA: TGCAGTGCTAGAGATCCCTTTAGCACTGGGATAGCAGATACGCAGTATTTT
CDR3 protein: CSARDPFSTGIADTQYF

V gene: TRBV9
D gene: TRBD2
J gene: TRBJ2-1
clone size: few
CDR3 DNA: TGTGCCAGCAGCGCCGGGGGGGGTTACAATGAGCAGTTCTTC
CDR3 protein: CASSAGGGYNEQFF

V gene: TRBV30
D gene: NA
J gene: TRBJ1-4
clone size: few
CDR3 DNA: TGTGCCCAGGACGGAGTACAGGAAAAACTGTTTTTT
CDR3 protein: CAQDGVQEKLFF

V gene: TRBV6-5
D gene: TRBD2
J gene: TRBJ2-5
clone size: few
CDR3 DNA: TGTGCCAGCAGTTACTTCGGGGGAGGGGAGACCCAGTACTTC
CDR3 protein: CASSYFGGGETQYF

V gene: TRBV7-2
D gene: TRBD1
J gene: TRBJ1-2
clone size: few
CDR3 DNA: TGTGCCAGCAGCTCGCGCACGACAGGGTTTAGCTACACCTTC
CDR3 protein: CASSSRTTGFSYTF

V gene: TRBV7-3
D gene: NA
J gene: TRBJ1-1
clone size: NA
CDR3 DNA: TGTGCCAGCAGACTACACATGAACACTGAAGCTTTCTTT
CDR3 protein: CASRLHMNTEAFF

V gene: TRBV24-1
D gene: NA
J gene: TRBJ2-2
clone size: NA
CDR3 DNA: TGTGCCACCAGTGACCCCCTCCTAGCAGTCGGCGGTAACACCGGGGAGCTGTTTTTT
CDR3 protein: CATSDPLLAVGGNTGELFF